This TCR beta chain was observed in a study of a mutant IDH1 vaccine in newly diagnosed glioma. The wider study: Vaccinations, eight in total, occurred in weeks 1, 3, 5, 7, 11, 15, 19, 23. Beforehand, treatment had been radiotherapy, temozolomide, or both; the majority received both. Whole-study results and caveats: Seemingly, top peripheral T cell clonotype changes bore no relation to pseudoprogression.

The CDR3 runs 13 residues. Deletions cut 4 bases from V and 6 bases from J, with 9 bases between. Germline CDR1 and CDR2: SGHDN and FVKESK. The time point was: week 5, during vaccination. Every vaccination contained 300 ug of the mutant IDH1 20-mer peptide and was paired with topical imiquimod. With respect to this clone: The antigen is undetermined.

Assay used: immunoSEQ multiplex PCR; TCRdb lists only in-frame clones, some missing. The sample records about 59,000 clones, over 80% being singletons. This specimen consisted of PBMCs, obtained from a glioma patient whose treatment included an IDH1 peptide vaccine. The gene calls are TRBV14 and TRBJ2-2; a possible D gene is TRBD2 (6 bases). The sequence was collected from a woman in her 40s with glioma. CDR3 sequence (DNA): TGTGCCAGCAGCCTCTCGGGGGCCGGGGAGCTGTTTTTT. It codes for CASSLSGAGELFF.